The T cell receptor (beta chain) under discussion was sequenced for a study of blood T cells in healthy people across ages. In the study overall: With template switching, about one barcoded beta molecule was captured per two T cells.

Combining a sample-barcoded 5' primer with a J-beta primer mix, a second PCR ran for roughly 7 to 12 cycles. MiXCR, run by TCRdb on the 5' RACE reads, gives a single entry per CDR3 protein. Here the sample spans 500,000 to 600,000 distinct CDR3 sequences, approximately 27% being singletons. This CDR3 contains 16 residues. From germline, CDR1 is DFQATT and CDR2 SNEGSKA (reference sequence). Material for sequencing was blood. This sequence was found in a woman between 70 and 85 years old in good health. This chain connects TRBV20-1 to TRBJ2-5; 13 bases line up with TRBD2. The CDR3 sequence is CSRTSGGPGITETQYF. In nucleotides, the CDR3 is TGCAGCAGGACTAGCGGGGGCCCTGGGATTACGGAGACCCAGTACTTC.